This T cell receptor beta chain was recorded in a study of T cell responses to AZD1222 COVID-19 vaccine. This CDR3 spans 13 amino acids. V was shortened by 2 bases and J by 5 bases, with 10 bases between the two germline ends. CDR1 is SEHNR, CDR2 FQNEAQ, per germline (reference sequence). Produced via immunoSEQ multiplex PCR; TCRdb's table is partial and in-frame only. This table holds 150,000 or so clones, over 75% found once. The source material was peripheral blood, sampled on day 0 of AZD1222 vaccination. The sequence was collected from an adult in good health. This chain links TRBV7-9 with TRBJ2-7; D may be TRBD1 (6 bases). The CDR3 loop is CASSLTRGHEQYF. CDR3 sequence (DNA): TGTGCCAGCAGCTTAACCAGGGGCCACGAGCAGTACTTC.